The 24 T cell receptor beta chains given below trace back to one sample, sequenced in a study of vaccination effects on CD4 cells after COVID-19. Some clones are missing from TCRdb's copy, which holds only in-frame ones; the method was immunoSEQ multiplex PCR. The data hold some 39,000 clones, with 82% observed a single time. Following 10 days of culture, CD4+ T cells were isolated. No antigen is known for these receptors. Sample: CD4+ T cells from PBMCs cultured without peptide, taken before COVID-19 vaccination. The receptors derive from a human donor who received a COVID-19 vaccine.

The V gene is TRBV18, the J gene TRBJ1-2; D is ambiguous. Germline CDR1 and CDR2: KGHSH and LQKENI. V was cut by 3 bases and J by 1 base, with 9 bases left in between. This CDR3 spans 14 amino acids. Written as DNA, the CDR3 is TGTGCCAGCTCACCGGGCAGCCTTAACTATGGCTACACCTTC. This sequence encodes CASSPGSLNYGYTF. The full variable domain, in which reference TRBV18 and TRBJ1-2 provide the parts outside the CDR3, is NAGVMQNPRHLVRRRGQEARLRCSPMKGHSHVYWYRQLPEEGLKFMVYLQKENIIDESGMPKERFSAEFPKEGPSILRIQQVVRGDSAAYFCASSPGSLNYGYTFGSGTRLTVV.

The gene calls are TRBV6-5 and TRBJ2-1; D perhaps matches TRBD2 (5 bases). Germline V gene data show CDR1 as MNHEY and CDR2 as SVGAGI. The CDR3 has 15 residues. V shed 2 bases and J shed 0 bases, with 8 bases lying between them. The chain's CDR3 is CASSYTRGSYNEQFF. In DNA, the CDR3 is TGTGCCAGCAGTTACACCCGGGGCTCCTACAATGAGCAGTTCTTC.

This clone has a single count. The chain links TRBV4-1 to TRBJ2-7, with 9 bases fitting TRBD1. Per germline, CDR1 MGHRA and CDR2 YSYEKL. The CDR3 sequence is 14 residues long. Losses at the gene ends were 4 bases for V and 3 bases for J; bases not matched to a gene: 4. Here the CDR3 reads CASSRDRANYEQYV. The CDR3 DNA is TGCGCCAGCAGCCGGGACAGGGCGAACTACGAGCAGTACGTC.

This clone has only a few counts. V and J are TRBV19 and TRBJ1-3; TRBD1 matches at 9 bases. The CDR3 consists of 17 residues. Germline values: CDR1 LNHDA, CDR2 SQIVND (reference sequence). The V segment lost 3 bases and the J segment 1 base; nucleotides outside the gene matches: 7. This CDR3 is CASSMRQGETSGNTIYF. The CDR3 DNA sequence: TGTGCCAGTAGTATGAGACAGGGGGAGACGTCTGGAAACACCATATATTTT. The full variable domain, with the rest looked up from reference TRBV19 and TRBJ1-3, is DGGITQSPKYLFRKEGQNVTLSCEQNLNHDAMYWYRQDPGQGLRLIYYSQIVNDFQKGDIAEGYSVSREKKESFPLTVTSAQKNPTAFYLCASSMRQGETSGNTIYFGEGSWLTVV.

The chain has TRBV19 and TRBJ2-5; 9 positions agree with TRBD2. CDR1 is LNHDA, CDR2 SQIVND, per germline (reference sequence). The length of the CDR3 is 14 residues. V dropped 5 bases and J dropped 5; count of bases not matched to a gene: 6. CDR3: CASSRRGGSETQYF. The CDR3 DNA follows: TGTGCCAGTAGTCGGCGGGGGGGCTCGGAGACCCAGTACTTC.

This CDR3 reads CASSQGPQNEKLFF. CDR3 nucleotide sequence: TGTGCCAGCAGCCAGGGTCCCCAAAATGAAAAACTGTTTTTT. The chain has TRBV3-1 (or the pseudogene TRBV3-2) and TRBJ1-4; unclear D gene. This CDR3 region has 14 residues. The ends were cut back, 3 bases at V and 5 bases at J, with 10 bases in the middle. CDR1 and CDR2 from the germline V gene are LGHDT and YNNKEL (reference sequence).

The J gene is TRBJ2-3, the V gene TRBV18; D may be TRBD2 (5 bases). Germline CDR1 and CDR2: KGHSH and LQKENI. The germline V and J ends were trimmed by 1 base and 0 bases, with 5 bases remaining between them. This CDR3 has 14 amino acids. DNA of the CDR3: TGTGCCAGCTCACCACAGCGGAGCACAGATACGCAGTATTTT. Translation gives CASSPQRSTDTQYF.

This clone occurred a few times. The chain uses TRBV29-1 and TRBJ1-2; D perhaps matches TRBD1 (6 bases). The germline CDR1 and CDR2 sequences are SQVTM and ANQGSEA. The V end was cut by 1 base, the J end by 8 bases, with 17 bases between. CDR3 length: 14 amino acids. The CDR3 loop reads CSVEGRPGQGGYTF. CDR3 nucleotide sequence: TGCAGCGTTGAAGGCCGCCCGGGTCAGGGGGGCTACACCTTC.

The V gene is TRBV5-1, the J gene TRBJ1-6; perhaps TRBD1 as D (5 bases). Germline CDR1 reads SGHRS; CDR2 reads YFSETQ. Trimming pared 5 bases from V and 6 bases from J, leaving 15 bases between. The CDR3 runs to 15 residues. The CDR3 spells CASRSPGVINSPLHF. The CDR3 DNA follows: TGCGCCAGCAGGTCCCCGGGGGTGATTAATTCACCCCTCCACTTT.

The chain joins TRBV5-8 to TRBJ1-3; no clear D gene. From germline, CDR1 is SGHTS and CDR2 YDEGEE. The V end was cut by 1 base, the J end by 0 bases, with 14 bases between. The CDR3 loop spans 17 amino acids. DNA of the CDR3: TGTGCCAGCAGCTTGTGGGAGGGTGGAGACTCTGGAAACACCATATATTTT. This sequence encodes CASSLWEGGDSGNTIYF. The variable domain in full, completed from reference TRBV5-8 and TRBJ1-3, reads EAGVTQSPTHLIKTRGQQATLRCSPISGHTSVYWYQQALGLGLQFLLWYDEGEERNRGNFPPRFSGRQFPNYSSELNVNALELEDSALYLCASSLWEGGDSGNTIYFGEGSWLTVV.

CDR3 DNA sequence: TGTGCCAGCAGCTGGACAGCAATGAAAGAGACCCAGTACTTC. It encodes CASSWTAMKETQYF. This sequence joins TRBV28 and TRBJ2-5, with TRBD1 as a possible D gene (6 bases). Germline values: CDR1 MDHEN, CDR2 SYDVKM. V was clipped by 6 bases and J by 3 bases, with 14 bases between them. The CDR3 spans 14 residues. Filled out from reference TRBV28 and TRBJ2-5, the complete variable domain reads DVKVTQSSRYLVKRTGEKVFLECVQDMDHENMFWYRQDPGLGLRLIYFSYDVKMKEKGDIPEGYSVSREKKERFSLILESASTNQTSMYLCASSWTAMKETQYFGPGTRLLVL.

The chain uses TRBV21-1 and TRBJ1-1. TRBV21-1 is a recognized pseudogene. This CDR3 is built from 16 residues. The CDR3 sequence: CASSARKRVENTEAFF. The CDR3 nucleotides read TGTGCCAGCAGCGCCCGGAAGAGGGTCGAGAACACTGAAGCTTTCTTT.

This clone was seen more than once but under ten times. The chain combines TRBV2 with TRBJ1-1; TRBD1 might be the D (5 bases). Germline CDR1 and CDR2: SNHLY and FYNNEI. Trimming stripped 5 bases from V and 1 base from J, with 14 bases between. The CDR3 is 15 amino acids. In nucleotides, the CDR3 is TGTGCCAGCAGTATAAACCGGGACCGGAACACTGAAGCTTTCTTT. It encodes CASSINRDRNTEAFF.

This chain uses TRBV9 with TRBJ1-3; D is possibly TRBD1 (5 bases). The CDR3 is made up of 15 amino acids. The germline CDR1 and CDR2 sequences are SGDLS and YYNGEE. V lost 0 bases and J 1 base, leaving 8 bases between the germline ends. CDR3 nucleotide sequence: TGTGCCAGCAGCGTAGTGGGGGGTTCTGGAAACACCATATATTTT. Protein sequence: CASSVVGGSGNTIYF.

The V and J genes are TRBV30 and TRBJ1-6; D unresolved. V was pared by 3 bases and J by 0 bases, with 9 bases between. The length of the CDR3 is 15 residues. Germline V gives CDR1 GTSNPN, CDR2 SVGIG (reference sequence). CDR3: CAWRVLGSYNSPLHF. The DNA for the CDR3 is TGTGCCTGGAGGGTACTGGGCTCCTATAATTCACCCCTCCACTTT.

The genes are TRBV5-6 and TRBJ1-2, with D uncertain. The CDR3 sequence is 15 residues long. The germline gives CDR1 SGHDT, CDR2 YYEEEE. The V end lost 0 bases, the J end lost 8 bases, and 17 bases lay between the germline ends. The CDR3 region is CASSLAVVPEQGYTF. The CDR3 DNA reads as TGTGCCAGCAGCTTGGCCGTGGTCCCGGAGCAAGGCTACACCTTC.

The chain combines TRBV28 with TRBJ1-3; possible D gene TRBD1, 5 bases. This CDR3 has 14 residues. Germline CDR1 is MDHEN and CDR2 is SYDVKM. V gave up 6 bases and J gave up 1 base, with 10 bases separating them. For the CDR3, the DNA is TGTGCCAGCAGCCTGGGGGGATCTGGAAACACCATATATTTT. Encoded protein: CASSLGGSGNTIYF.

This clone was picked up a small number of times. The chain uses TRBV7-9 and TRBJ2-1, with D possibly being TRBD1 (6 bases). The V end lost 4 bases, the J end lost 0 bases, and 16 bases lay between the germline ends. CDR1 SEHNR and CDR2 FQNEAQ come from the germline V gene (reference sequence). There are 17 residues in the CDR3. The CDR3 is CASSSRQDTSSYNEQFF. CDR3 nucleotides: TGTGCCAGCAGCTCTCGACAGGATACCAGCTCCTACAATGAGCAGTTCTTC.

V gene TRBV5-1 combines with J gene TRBJ2-2, with a weak D call TRBD1 (6 bases). The germline CDR1 and CDR2 sequences are SGHRS and YFSETQ. The length of the CDR3 is 16 residues. The V and J ends lost 4 bases and 1 base respectively, with 14 bases between them. The CDR3 loop is CASSLRQEMNTGELFF. The DNA of the CDR3 is TGCGCCAGCAGCCTAAGACAGGAGATGAACACCGGGGAGCTGTTTTTT.

The V call is TRBV28, the J call TRBJ1-2; the D gene is possibly TRBD1 (6 bases). The CDR3 is made up of 14 amino acids. Germline CDR1 reads MDHEN; CDR2 reads SYDVKM. The V end was cut by 6 bases, the J end by 7 bases, with 18 bases between. CDR3 region: CASRNDRLVGGYTF. CDR3 coding DNA: TGTGCCAGCAGGAACGACAGGCTGGTCGGTGGCTACACCTTC.

This clone has just one count. The chain combines TRBV3-1 (or the pseudogene TRBV3-2) with TRBJ2-5; 8 positions agree with TRBD2. The ends lost 3 bases at V and 4 bases at J; junction bases unmatched: 13. The germline CDR1 and CDR2 sequences are LGHDT and YNNKEL (reference sequence). The CDR3 is 17 amino acids. CDR3 coding DNA: TGTGCCAGCAGCCATCTTGGCGGGGGGTCTCGAGGAGAGACCCAGTACTTC. Amino acid sequence: CASSHLGGGSRGETQYF.

The chain employs TRBV18 and TRBJ1-3, with D perhaps matching TRBD1 (6 bases). Germline V gene sequence: CDR1 KGHSH, CDR2 LQKENI. The V and J ends lost 0 bases and 8 bases respectively, with 17 bases between them. The CDR3 loop spans 16 amino acids. The CDR3 sequence is CASSPPSGGGMDTIYF. The CDR3, as DNA: TGTGCCAGCTCACCACCCAGCGGGGGCGGAATGGACACCATATATTTT.

The V gene is TRBV20-1, the J gene TRBJ2-3; D is undetermined. V dropped 3 bases and J dropped 4 bases, with 14 bases sitting between them. This CDR3 has 14 residues. Germline values: CDR1 DFQATT, CDR2 SNEGSKA (reference sequence). CDR3 nucleotides: TGCAGTGCTAGTCTTATCCTGGGCGCAGATACGCAGTATTTT. Protein: CSASLILGADTQYF.

This clone was detected only once. The chain recombines TRBV7-9 with TRBJ2-5; D is possibly TRBD1 or TRBD2 (7 bases each). The CDR3 runs 16 residues. Germline V gene sequence: CDR1 SEHNR, CDR2 FQNEAQ (reference sequence). Trimming removed 4 bases at V and 5 bases at J, with 20 bases between. DNA for the CDR3: TGTGCCAGCAGCTCCAGTCCAGGGGGGGCTGGCGAGACCCAGTACTTC. It encodes CASSSSPGGAGETQYF.